This T cell receptor beta chain was sequenced during a study of CD8 T cells in ankylosing spondylitis. Making the TCR beta libraries involved quantitative 5'-RACE with molecular barcodes. TCRdb called the 5' RACE reads again in MiXCR, with one record for every CDR3 protein. The profile shows about 250,000 distinct CDR3 sequences, under 12% of them singletons. Ten or more counts support this clonotype. Its antigen is not known. Regarding the study as a whole: A motif in TCR beta, a set of roughly eight highly homologous variants, appeared characteristic of ankylosing spondylitis blood.

From germline, CDR1 is LNHDA and CDR2 SQIVND (reference sequence). Trimming took off 5 bases at V and 3 bases at J, with 13 bases between the two ends. The CDR3 covers 14 residues. This chain connects TRBV19 to TRBJ2-5, with D unresolved. Sequenced material: blood, either unsorted or a sorted T cell fraction (not recorded which). The sequence was obtained from a male donor with ankylosing spondylitis or in good health (not recorded which). The CDR3 DNA sequence: TGTGCCAGTAGTGGCTCGGGCCTCAAAGAGACCCAGTACTTC. It yields the protein CASSGSGLKETQYF.